This TCR beta chain originates from a study of tumor and adjacent non-tumor tissue in lung cancer. Across the whole study: Histology: 12 adenocarcinoma, a couple of squamous cell carcinoma, 1 small cell lung cancer.

The library came from three nested PCR rounds adapted from ARM-PCR protocols. Each CDR3 protein gets one entry after TCRdb re-called the multiplex PCR reads with MiXCR. The sample carries fewer than 45,000 distinct CDR3 sequences, 60% to 70% recorded once. CDR3 length: 19 amino acids. The germline CDR1 and CDR2 sequences are MGHRA and YSYEKL. V lost 4 bases and J lost 1, with 25 bases in between. Overall study results and limits: Tumor TCR diversity, when higher, was linked to shorter survival.

This sample's RNA came from whole unsorted tissue. The normal lung tissue was taken more than 3 cm from the tumor edge. With regard to this clonotype: Its cognate antigen is unknown. Because it lacks the conserved phenylalanine or tryptophan at the end, this CDR3 is likely a read error.

The TCR originated in a woman in her 40s with non-small cell lung cancer. J is TRBJ1-1 and V is TRBV4-1, with D possibly TRBD1 on 5 matching bases. Material: distant non-tumor lung tissue. The CDR3 DNA reads as TGCGCCAGCAGCCGAGATCCAAGGGCGGGGGTTTCGTCGAACACTGAAGCTTTCCTT. Protein product: CASSRDPRAGVSSNTEAFL.